A selection of T cell receptor beta chains follows, all from one sample in a study of blood T cell repertoires in COVID-19. Clones were read by immunoSEQ multiplex PCR, and TCRdb kept only the in-frame ones, dropping some. The table has 42,000 or so clones, over 75% seen once. The sample comprised peripheral blood. The receptors come from a human donor in a cohort sampled during active COVID-19. CDR3s include the opening cysteine and the closing phenylalanine or tryptophan. Each record gives: D gene, V gene, J gene, clone size, CDR3 DNA, CDR3 protein. The D gene is left open where the match is weak. Not every row has a clone size; where given, it reads once, few, many or a size class.

d_gene: NA; v_gene: TRBV24-1; j_gene: TRBJ2-3; abundance: NA; CDR3nt: TGTGCCACCAGTGACACGGGACACGATACGCAGTATTTT; CDR3aa: CATSDTGHDTQYF
d_gene: NA; v_gene: TRBV5-8; j_gene: TRBJ2-2; abundance: NA; CDR3nt: TGTGCCAGCAGCTGGAACCGACAGAGAGCGAACACCGGGGAGCTGTTTTTT; CDR3aa: CASSWNRQRANTGELFF
d_gene: TRBD2; v_gene: TRBV7-9; j_gene: TRBJ2-3; abundance: NA; CDR3nt: TGTGCCAGCAGCTTGCGGGGGGCACACACAGATACGCAGTATTTT; CDR3aa: CASSLRGAHTDTQYF
d_gene: TRBD1; v_gene: TRBV6-5; j_gene: TRBJ1-6; abundance: NA; CDR3nt: TGTGCCAGCAGCCGACAGGGGGATTCACCCCTCCACTTT; CDR3aa: CASSRQGDSPLHF
d_gene: NA; v_gene: TRBV6-5; j_gene: TRBJ2-5; abundance: once; CDR3nt: TGTGCCAGCACGGGTTGGGAGACCCAGTACTTC; CDR3aa: CASTGWETQYF
d_gene: NA; v_gene: TRBV20-1; j_gene: TRBJ2-1; abundance: NA; CDR3nt: TGCAGTGCTAGTGGGCCCCGGCTAGGGTCGGCGAGGGATGAGCAGTTCTTC; CDR3aa: CSASGPRLGSARDEQFF
d_gene: TRBD1; v_gene: TRBV9; j_gene: TRBJ2-1; abundance: NA; CDR3nt: TGTGCCAGCAGCGTACAGGGACAGGTCTACAATGAGCAGTTCTTC; CDR3aa: CASSVQGQVYNEQFF
d_gene: NA; v_gene: TRBV14; j_gene: TRBJ1-1; abundance: NA; CDR3nt: TGTGCCAGCAGCCCCCGGAGGAACACTGAAGCTTTCTTT; CDR3aa: CASSPRRNTEAFF
d_gene: TRBD1; v_gene: TRBV18; j_gene: TRBJ2-2; abundance: NA; CDR3nt: TGTGCCAGCTCACGGGACGGGACAGGGGGCTCCGGGGAGCTGTTTTTT; CDR3aa: CASSRDGTGGSGELFF
d_gene: NA; v_gene: TRBV19; j_gene: TRBJ1-4; abundance: NA; CDR3nt: TGTGCCAGTAGTATCGGCGGACAGTTAGCTGAAAAACTGTTTTTT; CDR3aa: CASSIGGQLAEKLFF
d_gene: TRBD1; v_gene: TRBV7-9; j_gene: TRBJ2-1; abundance: NA; CDR3nt: TGTGCCAGCAGCTTAGTAGGGGGCGCCCACAATGAGCAGTTCTTC; CDR3aa: CASSLVGGAHNEQFF
d_gene: TRBD2; v_gene: TRBV6-5; j_gene: TRBJ2-1; abundance: NA; CDR3nt: TGTGCCAGCAGTTCAGTTAGCGGGGGGGGGCGAGGTGAGCAGTTCTTC; CDR3aa: CASSSVSGGGRGEQFF
d_gene: NA; v_gene: TRBV30; j_gene: TRBJ2-7; abundance: once; CDR3nt: TGTGCCTGGAGTGTGGCCCAGGGGAACTACGAGCAGTACTTC; CDR3aa: CAWSVAQGNYEQYF
d_gene: NA; v_gene: TRBV30; j_gene: TRBJ2-1; abundance: NA; CDR3nt: TGTGCCTGGAGTACAGGGTCCTACAATGAGCAGTTCTTC; CDR3aa: CAWSTGSYNEQFF
d_gene: NA; v_gene: TRBV7-9; j_gene: TRBJ1-2; abundance: few; CDR3nt: TGTGCCAGCAGCTACGAAGGGGCAGGGGCTGGCTACACCTTC; CDR3aa: CASSYEGAGAGYTF
d_gene: NA; v_gene: TRBV5-1; j_gene: TRBJ2-3; abundance: NA; CDR3nt: TGCGCCAGCAGCTTGGATATTACAGGGCCTAACACAGATACGCAGTATTTT; CDR3aa: CASSLDITGPNTDTQYF
d_gene: NA; v_gene: TRBV2; j_gene: TRBJ1-2; abundance: NA; CDR3nt: TGTGCCAGGACAGGACCTGATTCTCTTGGCTACACCTTC; CDR3aa: CARTGPDSLGYTF
d_gene: NA; v_gene: TRBV13; j_gene: TRBJ1-1; abundance: NA; CDR3nt: TGTGCCAGCAGGCCAGAAGGCGGGGAAGGGAACACTGAAGCTTTCTTT; CDR3aa: CASRPEGGEGNTEAFF
d_gene: TRBD2; v_gene: TRBV9; j_gene: TRBJ2-3; abundance: once; CDR3nt: TGTGCCAGCAGCCCTAGCGGGTACGGCACAGATACGCAGTATTTT; CDR3aa: CASSPSGYGTDTQYF
d_gene: NA; v_gene: TRBV6-6; j_gene: TRBJ1-6; abundance: NA; CDR3nt: TGTGCCAGCACGGGAAATTCACCCCTCCACTTT; CDR3aa: CASTGNSPLHF
d_gene: TRBD1; v_gene: TRBV27; j_gene: TRBJ1-1; abundance: NA; CDR3nt: TGTGCCAGCAGTTTATATCAGGACAGGGGTGGTGAAGCTTTCTTT; CDR3aa: CASSLYQDRGGEAFF
d_gene: NA; v_gene: TRBV19; j_gene: TRBJ1-2; abundance: NA; CDR3nt: TGTGCCAGTAAAGGGGTTAACTATGGCTACACCTTC; CDR3aa: CASKGVNYGYTF
d_gene: TRBD1; v_gene: TRBV4-1; j_gene: TRBJ2-3; abundance: few; CDR3nt: TGCGCCAGCAGCCAAGAGGTGACAGGGGGATCAGATACGCAGTATTTT; CDR3aa: CASSQEVTGGSDTQYF
d_gene: TRBD1; v_gene: TRBV6-5; j_gene: TRBJ2-2; abundance: NA; CDR3nt: TGTGCCAGCAGCTTCACAGGGGGTGGAACCGGGGAGCTGTTTTTT; CDR3aa: CASSFTGGGTGELFF
d_gene: TRBD1; v_gene: TRBV19; j_gene: TRBJ2-4; abundance: NA; CDR3nt: TGTGCCAGTGGACGGACAGGGACGGGTTCTCACATTCAGTACTTC; CDR3aa: CASGRTGTGSHIQYF
d_gene: NA; v_gene: TRBV30; j_gene: TRBJ2-7; abundance: NA; CDR3nt: TGTGCCTGGAGTGTACGGGAACTCCACCCCTACGAGCAGTACTTC; CDR3aa: CAWSVRELHPYEQYF
d_gene: TRBD2; v_gene: TRBV5-1; j_gene: TRBJ2-7; abundance: NA; CDR3nt: TGCGCCAGCAGCCCGGGACTAGCGGTGAGCTCCTACGAGCAGTACTTC; CDR3aa: CASSPGLAVSSYEQYF
d_gene: NA; v_gene: TRBV11-3; j_gene: TRBJ1-1; abundance: NA; CDR3nt: TGTGCCAGCAGTTTTCAGGGTGCCACTGAAGCTTTCTTT; CDR3aa: CASSFQGATEAFF
d_gene: TRBD1; v_gene: TRBV6-1; j_gene: TRBJ1-5; abundance: NA; CDR3nt: TGTGCCAGCAGTGAAGCGGGACAGGGGGTTGGTCAGCCCCAGCATTTT; CDR3aa: CASSEAGQGVGQPQHF
d_gene: TRBD1; v_gene: TRBV6-1; j_gene: TRBJ2-3; abundance: NA; CDR3nt: TGTGCCAGCAGTGACAGGGGGTGGAAAGATACGCAGTATTTT; CDR3aa: CASSDRGWKDTQYF
d_gene: TRBD1; v_gene: TRBV7-9; j_gene: TRBJ2-1; abundance: NA; CDR3nt: TGTGCCAGCAGCTTCAAGGGACAGGCGGATGAGCAGTTCTTC; CDR3aa: CASSFKGQADEQFF